Below, 2 T cell receptor beta chains from the same sample are listed, as sequenced in a study of T cells in Graves' hyperthyroidism and ophthalmopathy. Amplification of TCR beta CDR3 regions used RNA as the template. An initial round of RT-PCR targeting the TCR CDR3 relied on the HTBI primer set. TCRdb passed the multiplex PCR reads through MiXCR, listing each CDR3 protein once. Here the sample spans around 290,000 distinct CDR3 sequences, around 15% being singletons. Sequences were obtained from blood. The receptor source for this set is a woman aged 40 to 49 with Graves' hyperthyroidism.

To note about this clonotype: A single base separates this from a much larger clone, so it may be a read error. The V call is TRBV20-1, the J call TRBJ1-1; D not certain. This CDR3 is 13 amino acids long. CDR1 is DFQATT and CDR2 is SNEGSKA in the germline V gene (reference sequence). Trimming cost V 0 bases and J 5 bases, with 10 bases left between them. The CDR3 DNA reads as TGCAGTGCTAGAGAACCAGGTGGGACTGAAGCTTTCTTT. Protein product: CSAREPGGTEAFF.

The gene calls are TRBV5-1 and TRBJ2-3; TRBD1 matches 8 bases. Germline V lookup: CDR1 SGHRS, CDR2 YFSETQ. The CDR3 is 17 residues long. V lost 0 bases, J lost 2 bases, and 8 bases stayed unmatched. The CDR3 here is CASSLAGQGASTDTQYF. The CDR3 DNA follows: TGCGCCAGCAGCTTGGCCGGGCAGGGGGCGTCCACAGATACGCAGTATTTT.